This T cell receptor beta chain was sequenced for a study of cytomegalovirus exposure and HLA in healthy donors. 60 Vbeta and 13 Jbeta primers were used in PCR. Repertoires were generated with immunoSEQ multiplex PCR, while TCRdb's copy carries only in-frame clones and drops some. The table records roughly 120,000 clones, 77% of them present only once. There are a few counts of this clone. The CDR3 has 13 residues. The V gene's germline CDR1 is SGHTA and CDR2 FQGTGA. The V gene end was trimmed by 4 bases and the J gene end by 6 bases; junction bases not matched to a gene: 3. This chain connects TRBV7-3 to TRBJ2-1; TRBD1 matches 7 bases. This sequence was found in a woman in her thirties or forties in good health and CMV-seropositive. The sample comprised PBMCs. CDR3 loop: CASSWTGSNEQFF. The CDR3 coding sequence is TGTGCCAGCAGCTGGACAGGTAGCAATGAGCAGTTCTTC.